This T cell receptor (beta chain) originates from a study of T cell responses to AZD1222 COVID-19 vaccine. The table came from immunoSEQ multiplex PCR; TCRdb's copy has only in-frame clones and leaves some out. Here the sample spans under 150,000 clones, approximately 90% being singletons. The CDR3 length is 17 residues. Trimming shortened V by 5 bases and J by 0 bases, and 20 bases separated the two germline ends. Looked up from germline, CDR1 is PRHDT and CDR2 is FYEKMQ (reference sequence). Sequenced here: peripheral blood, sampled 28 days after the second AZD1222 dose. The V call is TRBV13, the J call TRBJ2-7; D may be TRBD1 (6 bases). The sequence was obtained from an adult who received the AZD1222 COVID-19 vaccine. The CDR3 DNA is TGTGCCAGCAGCCATACAGGGACGAGCGGACCCTCCTACGAGCAGTACTTC. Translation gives CASSHTGTSGPSYEQYF.